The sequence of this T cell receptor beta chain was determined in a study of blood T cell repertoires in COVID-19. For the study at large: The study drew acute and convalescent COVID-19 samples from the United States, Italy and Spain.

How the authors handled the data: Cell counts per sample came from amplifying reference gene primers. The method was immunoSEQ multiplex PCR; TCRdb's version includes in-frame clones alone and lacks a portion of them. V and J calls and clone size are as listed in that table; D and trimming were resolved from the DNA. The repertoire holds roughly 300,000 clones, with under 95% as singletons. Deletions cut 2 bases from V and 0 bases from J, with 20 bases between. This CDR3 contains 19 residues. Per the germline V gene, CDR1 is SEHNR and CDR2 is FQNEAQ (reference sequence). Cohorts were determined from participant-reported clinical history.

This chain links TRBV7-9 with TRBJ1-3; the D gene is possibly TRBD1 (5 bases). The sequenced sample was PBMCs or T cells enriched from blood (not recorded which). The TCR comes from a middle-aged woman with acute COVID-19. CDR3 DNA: TGTGCCAGCAGCTTATCCCCCCCCGGGCAGGGTTTCTCTGGAAACACCATATATTTT. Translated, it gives CASSLSPPGQGFSGNTIYF.